These 31 T cell receptor beta chains share one sample of origin, sequenced in a study of control samples from healthy donors and cancer patients (dated by TCRdb to 2020 to 2022). Receptor libraries were prepared by the immunoSEQ multiplex PCR assay. As stored in TCRdb, this immuneACCESS dataset retains in-frame rearrangements with V and J assigned. A fraction of the clones does not appear; measured against another copy, unresolved V genes explain less than half of the discrepancy, and the remainder lacks a known reason. The sample has 170,000 or so clones on record, approximately 94% of them singletons. The ten most abundant clones make up 1.3% to 1.5% of the sample. The sample consisted of blood. All receptors derive from a woman aged 18-29 years in good health.

The chain has TRBV2 and TRBJ1-2; D unclear. Germline loops: CDR1 SNHLY, CDR2 FYNNEI. CDR3 length: 15 residues. The V end lost 2 bases, the J end lost 4 bases, and 14 bases lay between the germline ends. In DNA, the CDR3 is TGTGCCAGCAGTGAAAATGATGGAGGTTCCTATGGCTACACCTTC. This sequence encodes CASSENDGGSYGYTF.

The chain joins TRBV11-1 to TRBJ2-3; TRBD2 might be the D (6 bases). Trimming took off 5 bases at V and 4 bases at J, with 16 bases between the two ends. Germline V gene data show CDR1 as SGHAT and CDR2 as FQDESV (reference sequence). This CDR3 has 15 amino acids. The CDR3 loop reads CASSLVGGVADTQYF. Here the CDR3 DNA reads TGTGCCAGCAGCCTTGTGGGGGGAGTGGCAGATACGCAGTATTTT. Full variable domain (remainder filled in from reference TRBV11-1 and TRBJ2-3): EAEVAQSPRYKITEKSQAVAFWCDPISGHATLYWYRQILGQGPELLVQFQDESVVDDSQLPKDRFSAERLKGVDSTLKIQPAELGDSAMYLCASSLVGGVADTQYFGPGTRLTVL.

The chain links TRBV11-2 to TRBJ2-1; TRBD1 might be the D (6 bases). Deletions cut 1 base from V and 6 bases from J, with 10 bases between. The length of the CDR3 is 14 residues. CDR1 is SGHAT, CDR2 FQNNGV, per germline. DNA for the CDR3: TGTGCCAGCAGCTTAGTGACAGGCCGCAATGAGCAGTTCTTC. Its protein is CASSLVTGRNEQFF.

This chain links TRBV5-1 with TRBJ2-1; D might be TRBD2 (6 bases). Trimming cost V 6 bases and J 0 bases, with 13 bases left between them. There are 15 residues in the CDR3. Germline V gene sequence: CDR1 SGHRS, CDR2 YFSETQ. CDR3 sequence: CASINAGSSYNEQFF. Written as DNA, the CDR3 is TGCGCCAGCATTAATGCGGGAAGCTCCTACAATGAGCAGTTCTTC.

The V and J genes are TRBV7-9 and TRBJ1-1, with D possibly matching TRBD1 (6 bases). CDR3 length equals 13 residues. Germline values: CDR1 SEHNR, CDR2 FQNEAQ (reference sequence). Trimming took off 1 base at V and 4 bases at J, with 7 bases between the two ends. CDR3: CASSLEGGTEAFF. Written as DNA, the CDR3 is TGTGCCAGCAGCTTAGAGGGGGGCACTGAAGCTTTCTTT.

The V and J genes are TRBV6-5 and TRBJ1-1; TRBD1 is a possible D gene (6 bases). Germline-derived CDR1 and CDR2 are MNHEY and SVGAGI. The V end lost 11 bases, the J end lost 3 bases, and 19 bases lay between the germline ends. The CDR3 sequence is 14 residues long. The CDR3 sequence: CAVLGGSSYTEAFF. Here the CDR3 DNA reads TGTGCCGTCCTTGGGGGCAGCAGTTACACTGAAGCTTTCTTT.

The rearrangement joins TRBV29-1 to TRBJ2-1; D ambiguous. V was pared by 6 bases and J by 8 bases, with 11 bases between. Looked up from germline, CDR1 is SQVTM and CDR2 is ANQGSEA. This CDR3 is 11 amino acids long. The CDR3 nucleotides are TGCAGCGTCGTAATTATCCATGAGCAGTTCTTC. This sequence encodes CSVVIIHEQFF.

J is TRBJ2-3 and V is TRBV19; D is uncertain. Germline V gives CDR1 LNHDA, CDR2 SQIVND (reference sequence). Trimming left V 6 bases short and J 1 base short, with 17 bases between. The CDR3 length is 16 residues. The CDR3 DNA is TGTGCCAGTAGGCCTATTAATTTCGGAGGCACAGATACGCAGTATTTT. As protein: CASRPINFGGTDTQYF.

The genes are TRBV3-1 (or the pseudogene TRBV3-2) and TRBJ1-2; D is ambiguous. V shed 5 bases and J shed 1 base, with 14 bases lying between them. The germline CDR1 and CDR2 sequences are LGHDT and YNNKEL (reference sequence). The CDR3 length is 15 residues. DNA for the CDR3: TGTGCCAGCAGCAGAAGAGGACTGGATAACTATGGCTACACCTTC. This translates into CASSRRGLDNYGYTF.

This clone was recorded once. This specimen includes other DNA sequences encoding the same CDR3. V and J are TRBV7-8 and TRBJ1-1, with unresolved D. The CDR3 has 13 amino acids. V was trimmed by 5 bases and J by 1 base, leaving 8 bases between them. Per the germline V gene, CDR1 is SGHVS and CDR2 is FQNEAQ. CDR3 DNA: TGTGCCAGCAGCCTAGGGAGGAACACTGAAGCTTTCTTT. This codes for CASSLGRNTEAFF.

This clone was counted once. The chain recombines TRBV12-3 or TRBV12-4 with TRBJ1-1; D unclear. V was trimmed by 6 bases and J by 1 base, leaving 3 bases between them. CDR3 length: 11 amino acids. The CDR3 loop is CASSPNTEAFF. The CDR3 DNA is TGTGCCAGCAGCCCGAACACTGAAGCTTTCTTT.

The V gene is TRBV3-1 (or the pseudogene TRBV3-2), the J gene TRBJ1-5; D call uncertain. Per germline, CDR1 LGHDT and CDR2 YNNKEL (reference sequence). V was pared by 0 bases and J by 4 bases, with 19 bases between. This CDR3 has 18 amino acids. The DNA for the CDR3 is TGTGCCAGCAGCCAAGATCCGGTAGGGTGGGGAAGAAATCAGCCCCAGCATTTT. Translating gives CASSQDPVGWGRNQPQHF.

The chain uses TRBV5-1 and TRBJ1-2, with TRBD1 matching 9 bases. Trimming cost V 9 bases and J 6 bases; bases outside gene matches: 12. The germline V gene has CDR1 SGHRS and CDR2 YFSETQ. The CDR3 runs 14 residues. CDR3 sequence (DNA): TGCGCCACCGAATCCGGGACAGGGCAGAATGGCTACACCTTC. Residues: CATESGTGQNGYTF.

The V call is TRBV2, the J call TRBJ1-5; TRBD1 matches at 8 bases. The CDR3 spans 14 residues. Trimming at V came to 8 bases and at J to 5 bases, leaving 8 bases not matched to a gene. Germline assignment: CDR1 SNHLY and CDR2 FYNNEI. The CDR3: CASAPGGGHQPQHF. The CDR3 DNA is TGTGCCAGCGCCCCAGGGGGCGGGCATCAGCCCCAGCATTTT.

The V gene is TRBV5-8, the J gene TRBJ2-5, with 8 bases matching TRBD1. With V trimmed by 5 bases and J by 2 bases, 2 bases remained unmatched. The CDR3 runs 13 residues. Germline assignment: CDR1 SGHTS and CDR2 YDEGEE. CDR3 region: CASSRDRQETQYF. DNA of the CDR3: TGTGCCAGCAGTCGGGACAGGCAAGAGACCCAGTACTTC.

The chain is built from TRBV19 and TRBJ1-5; D is undetermined. CDR1 and CDR2 from the germline V gene are LNHDA and SQIVND (reference sequence). CDR3 length: 17 residues. Trimming shortened V by 1 base and J by 1 base, and 14 bases separated the two germline ends. CDR3 in amino acids: CASSIGKVSTSNQPQHF. CDR3 DNA: TGTGCCAGTAGTATAGGTAAGGTATCTACGAGCAATCAGCCCCAGCATTTT.

The V and J genes are TRBV7-6 and TRBJ2-3, with a tentative D call TRBD1 (7 bases). V was pared by 5 bases and J by 0 bases, with 15 bases between. This CDR3 contains 16 residues. CDR1 is SGHVS and CDR2 is FNYEAQ in the germline V gene. This CDR3 is CASSPRRGLSTDTQYF. CDR3 bases: TGTGCCAGCAGCCCCCGGAGGGGGCTTAGCACAGATACGCAGTATTTT.

V and J are TRBV2 and TRBJ2-1; D may be TRBD2 (5 bases). The CDR3 loop spans 14 amino acids. V was shortened by 5 bases and J by 1 base, with 9 bases between the two germline ends. Per germline, CDR1 SNHLY and CDR2 FYNNEI. The CDR3 loop reads CASSNRGSYNEQFF. CDR3 in DNA: TGTGCCAGCAGTAACCGGGGTTCCTACAATGAGCAGTTCTTC.

The genes are TRBV9 and TRBJ2-7; a possible D gene is TRBD1 (6 bases). Looked up from germline, CDR1 is SGDLS and CDR2 is YYNGEE. This CDR3 has 15 amino acids. V dropped 2 bases and J dropped 7 bases, with 19 bases sitting between them. The chain's CDR3 is CASSVGAGALEEQYF. The DNA for the CDR3 is TGTGCCAGCAGCGTGGGGGCCGGGGCCCTCGAGGAGCAGTACTTC.

This clone was seen once. The rearrangement links TRBV7-3 to TRBJ2-3; tentatively, D is TRBD2 (6 bases). The germline V and J ends were trimmed by 1 base and 8 bases, with 16 bases remaining between them. Germline CDR1 is SGHTA and CDR2 is FQGTGA. The CDR3 totals 15 residues. CDR3 protein: CASSLMAGITGTQYF. The CDR3, as DNA: TGTGCCAGCAGCTTAATGGCGGGGATTACCGGTACGCAGTATTTT.

V and J are TRBV7-2 and TRBJ2-5, with TRBD1 identical over 7 bases. The CDR3 is 14 amino acids. V dropped 4 bases and J dropped 3; count of bases not matched to a gene: 5. The V gene's germline CDR1 is SGHTA and CDR2 FQGNSA. The CDR3: CASSSRQGEETQYF. For the CDR3, the DNA is TGTGCCAGCAGCTCGCGACAGGGCGAAGAGACCCAGTACTTC. The whole variable domain, filled in from reference TRBV7-2 and TRBJ2-5, reads GAGVSQSPSNKVTEKGKDVELRCDPISGHTALYWYRQSLGQGLEFLIYFQGNSAPDKSGLPSDRFSAERTGGSVSTLTIQRTQQEDSAVYLCASSSRQGEETQYFGPGTRLLVL.

This rearrangement joins TRBV5-1 to TRBJ1-2, with 8 positions matching TRBD1. CDR1 is SGHRS, CDR2 YFSETQ, per germline. The CDR3 loop spans 15 amino acids. V shed 3 bases, J shed 8 bases, and the junction held 12 bases outside the gene matches. The CDR3 DNA reads TGCGCCAGCAGCTCTCTCGACCAGACAGGGGAGGGCTACACCTTC. Encoded protein: CASSSLDQTGEGYTF.

The V call is TRBV24-1, the J call TRBJ1-1; D call uncertain. The length of the CDR3 is 13 residues. Trimming left V 7 bases short and J 8 bases short, with 16 bases between. The germline gives CDR1 KGHDR, CDR2 SFDVKD. CDR3 in amino acids: CATRPTLADEAFF. Here the CDR3 DNA reads TGTGCCACCAGACCCACCCTGGCGGACGAAGCTTTCTTT.

The CDR3: CASRLTRNTEAFF. CDR3 DNA sequence: TGTGCCAGTAGACTTACCAGGAACACTGAAGCTTTCTTT. The rearrangement links TRBV19 to TRBJ1-1; no definite D call. Trimming cost V 6 bases and J 1 base, with 9 bases left between them. Germline lookup yields CDR1 LNHDA and CDR2 SQIVND (reference sequence). CDR3 length equals 13 residues.

J is TRBJ2-5 and V is TRBV7-9; the D call may be TRBD1 or TRBD2 (5 bases each). Germline-derived CDR1 and CDR2 are SEHNR and FQNEAQ (reference sequence). This CDR3 is 16 amino acids long. Trimming removed 4 bases from V and 0 bases from J, with 15 bases in between. CDR3 DNA sequence: TGTGCCAGCAGCTACACCGGGACGTCGTACCAAGAGACCCAGTACTTC. Translation gives CASSYTGTSYQETQYF. The entire variable domain, with the rest obtained from reference TRBV7-9 and TRBJ2-5, is as follows: DTGVSQNPRHKITKRGQNVTFRCDPISEHNRLYWYRQTLGQGPEFLTYFQNEAQLEKSRLLSDRFSAERPKGSFSTLEIQRTEQGDSAMYLCASSYTGTSYQETQYFGPGTRLLVL.

The V call is TRBV5-1, the J call TRBJ2-7; tentative D call: TRBD1 (5 bases). This CDR3 is 13 amino acids long. Germline V gives CDR1 SGHRS, CDR2 YFSETQ. V shed 5 bases and J shed 3 bases, with 12 bases lying between them. This chain's CDR3 is CASSPDSFYEQYF. The CDR3 DNA reads as TGCGCCAGCAGTCCTGACAGTTTCTACGAGCAGTACTTC. The whole variable domain, remainder taken from reference TRBV5-1 and TRBJ2-7, is KAGVTQTPRYLIKTRGQQVTLSCSPISGHRSVSWYQQTPGQGLQFLFEYFSETQRNKGNFPGRFSGRQFSNSRSEMNVSTLELGDSALYLCASSPDSFYEQYFGPGTRLTVT.

The rearrangement links TRBV18 to TRBJ2-5, with TRBD1 as a possible D gene (6 bases). The CDR3 sequence is 13 residues long. V was pared by 6 bases and J by 2 bases, with 10 bases between. CDR1 and CDR2 from the germline V gene are KGHSH and LQKENI. CDR3: CASSPGQQETQYF. For the CDR3, the DNA is TGTGCCAGCTCGCCTGGACAGCAAGAGACCCAGTACTTC. The full variable domain, rest sourced from reference TRBV18 and TRBJ2-5, is NAGVMQNPRHLVRRRGQEARLRCSPMKGHSHVYWYRQLPEEGLKFMVYLQKENIIDESGMPKERFSAEFPKEGPSILRIQQVVRGDSAAYFCASSPGQQETQYFGPGTRLLVL.

The gene calls are TRBV7-8 and TRBJ2-7, with 7 bases aligning to TRBD2. With 5 bases clipped from V and 1 base from J, the junction kept 5 bases outside the gene matches. Looked up from germline, CDR1 is SGHVS and CDR2 is FQNEAQ. This CDR3 spans 14 amino acids. The CDR3 reads CASSLRDYSYEQYF. CDR3 DNA sequence: TGTGCCAGCAGCCTCCGGGACTATTCCTACGAGCAGTACTTC.

The V and J genes are TRBV7-8 and TRBJ1-2, with D tentatively TRBD1 (5 bases). The CDR3 length is 11 residues. Between the trimmed V and J ends, which lost 3 bases and 7 bases, there was a span of 6 bases. CDR1 and CDR2 from the germline V gene are SGHVS and FQNEAQ. DNA of the CDR3: TGTGCCAGCAGCTTGGGACTTGGCTACACCTTC. It translates to CASSLGLGYTF.

The V call is TRBV7-2, the J call TRBJ1-2, with a possible D match to TRBD1 (6 bases). Between the trimmed V and J ends, which lost 3 bases and 5 bases, there was a span of 16 bases. The CDR3 has 15 amino acids. Germline V lookup: CDR1 SGHTA, CDR2 FQGNSA. CDR3 sequence reads: CASSFIGGRSYGYTF. The CDR3 nucleotides read TGTGCCAGCAGCTTTATCGGGGGGCGTAGTTATGGCTACACCTTC.

The chain is built from TRBV29-1 and TRBJ1-1; a possible D gene is TRBD1 (6 bases). There are 15 residues in the CDR3. Germline V gene data show CDR1 as SQVTM and CDR2 as ANQGSEA. Deletions cut 2 bases from V and 4 bases from J, with 17 bases between. The CDR3 region has the DNA TGCAGCGTTGAAAGCGCGAACAGGGTTACCACTGAAGCTTTCTTT. It encodes CSVESANRVTTEAFF.